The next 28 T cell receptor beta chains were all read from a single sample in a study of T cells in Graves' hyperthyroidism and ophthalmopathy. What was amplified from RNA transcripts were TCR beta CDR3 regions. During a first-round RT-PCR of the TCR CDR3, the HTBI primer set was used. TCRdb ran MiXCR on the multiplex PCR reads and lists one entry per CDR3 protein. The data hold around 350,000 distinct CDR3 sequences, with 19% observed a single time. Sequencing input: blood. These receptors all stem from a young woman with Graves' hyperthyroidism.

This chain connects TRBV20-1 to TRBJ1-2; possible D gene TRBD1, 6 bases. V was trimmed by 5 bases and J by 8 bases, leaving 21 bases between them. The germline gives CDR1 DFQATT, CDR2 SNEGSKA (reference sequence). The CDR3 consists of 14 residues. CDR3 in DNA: TGCAGTGCTGGGACTGGACAGACAGCGAGCGGCTACACCTTC. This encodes CSAGTGQTASGYTF.

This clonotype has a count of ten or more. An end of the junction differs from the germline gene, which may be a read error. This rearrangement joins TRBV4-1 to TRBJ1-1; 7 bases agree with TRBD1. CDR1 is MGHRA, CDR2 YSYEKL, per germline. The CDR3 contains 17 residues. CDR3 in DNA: TGCGCCAGCAGCCAAGATTCACAGGGGTGGGTGAAGACTGAAGCTTTCTTT. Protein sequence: CASSQDSQGWVKTEAFF.

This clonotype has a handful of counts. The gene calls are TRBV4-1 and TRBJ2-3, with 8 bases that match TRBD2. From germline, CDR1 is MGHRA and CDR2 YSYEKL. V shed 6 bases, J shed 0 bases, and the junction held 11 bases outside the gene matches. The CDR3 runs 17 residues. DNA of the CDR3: TGCGCCAGCAGTTCCCCCTTAGCGGGGCGAAGCACAGATACGCAGTATTTT. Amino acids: CASSSPLAGRSTDTQYF.

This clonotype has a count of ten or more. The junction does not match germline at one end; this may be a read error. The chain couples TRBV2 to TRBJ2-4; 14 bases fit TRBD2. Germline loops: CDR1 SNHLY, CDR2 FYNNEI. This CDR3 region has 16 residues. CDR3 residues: CASSGLAGGQGNIKYF. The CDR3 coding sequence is TGTGCCAGCAGTGGACTAGCGGGGGGGCAGGGAAACATTAAGTACTTC.

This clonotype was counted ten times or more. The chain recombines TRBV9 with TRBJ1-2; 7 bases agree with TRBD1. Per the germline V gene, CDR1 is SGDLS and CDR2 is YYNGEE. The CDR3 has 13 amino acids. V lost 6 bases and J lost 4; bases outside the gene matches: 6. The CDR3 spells CASNRGTGYGYTF. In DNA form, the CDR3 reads TGTGCCAGCAACAGGGGTACGGGCTATGGCTACACCTTC.

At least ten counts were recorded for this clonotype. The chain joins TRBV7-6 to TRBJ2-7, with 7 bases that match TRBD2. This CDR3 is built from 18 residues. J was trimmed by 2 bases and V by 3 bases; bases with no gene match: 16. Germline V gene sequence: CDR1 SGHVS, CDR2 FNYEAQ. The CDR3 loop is CASSFPLGRGGYTYEQYF. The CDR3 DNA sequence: TGTGCCAGCAGCTTCCCCCTCGGTCGCGGGGGATACACCTACGAGCAGTACTTC.

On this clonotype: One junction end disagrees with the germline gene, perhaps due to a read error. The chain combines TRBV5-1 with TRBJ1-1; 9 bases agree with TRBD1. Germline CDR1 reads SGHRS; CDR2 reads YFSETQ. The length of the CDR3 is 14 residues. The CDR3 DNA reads TGCGCCAGCTGCTTCCTACAGGGGGCCACTGAAGCTTCCTTT. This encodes CASCFLQGATEASF. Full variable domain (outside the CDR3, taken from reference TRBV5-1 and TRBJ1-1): KAGVTQTPRYLIKTRGQQVTLSCSPISGHRSVSWYQQTPGQGLQFLFEYFSETQRNKGNFPGRFSGRQFSNSRSEMNVSTLELGDSALYLCASCFLQGATEASFGQGTRLTVV.

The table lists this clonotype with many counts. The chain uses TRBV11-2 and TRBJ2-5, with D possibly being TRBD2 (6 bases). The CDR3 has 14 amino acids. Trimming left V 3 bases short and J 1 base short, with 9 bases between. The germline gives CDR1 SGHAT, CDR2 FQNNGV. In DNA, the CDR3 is TGTGCCAGCAGCTTTCTCGGGGGCCAAGAGACCCAGTACTTC. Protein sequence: CASSFLGGQETQYF.

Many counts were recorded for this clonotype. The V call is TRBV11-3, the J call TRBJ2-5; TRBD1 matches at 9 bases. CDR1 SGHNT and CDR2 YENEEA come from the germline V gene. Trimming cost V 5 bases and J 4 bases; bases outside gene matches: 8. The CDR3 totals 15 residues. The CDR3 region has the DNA TGTGCCAGCAGCCCAGGACAGGGGAGTGGAGAGACCCAGTACTTC. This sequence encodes CASSPGQGSGETQYF. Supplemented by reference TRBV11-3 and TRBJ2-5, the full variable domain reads EAGVVQSPRYKIIEKKQPVAFWCNPISGHNTLYWYLQNLGQGPELLIRYENEEAVDDSQLPKDRFSAERLKGVDSTLKIQPAELGDSAVYLCASSPGQGSGETQYFGPGTRLLVL.

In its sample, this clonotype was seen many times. CDR3 bases: TGTGCCAGCAGTTACTCCTGGTCCGGGGGCAAAGGCTACACCTTC. It encodes CASSYSWSGGKGYTF. The genes are TRBV6-5 and TRBJ1-2; tentative D call: TRBD1 (6 bases). The CDR3 is 15 amino acids. Germline assignment: CDR1 MNHEY and CDR2 SVGAGI. V gave up 0 bases and J gave up 8 bases, with 16 bases separating them.

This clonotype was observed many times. The CDR3 sequence: CASRYPGGSETQYF. The CDR3 DNA follows: TGTGCCAGCAGGTACCCGGGGGGGTCAGAGACCCAGTACTTC. J is TRBJ2-5 and V is TRBV6-5; TRBD2 matches at 8 bases. The CDR3 is 14 amino acids. CDR1 is MNHEY, CDR2 SVGAGI, per germline. J gave up 4 bases and V 6 bases, and 7 bases lay outside the gene matches.

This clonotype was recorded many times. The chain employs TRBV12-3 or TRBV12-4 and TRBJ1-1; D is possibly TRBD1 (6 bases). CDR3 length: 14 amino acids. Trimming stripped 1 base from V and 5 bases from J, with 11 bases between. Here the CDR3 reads CASSLGRGWTEAFF. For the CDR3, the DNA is TGTGCCAGCAGTTTAGGGAGGGGGTGGACTGAAGCTTTCTTT.

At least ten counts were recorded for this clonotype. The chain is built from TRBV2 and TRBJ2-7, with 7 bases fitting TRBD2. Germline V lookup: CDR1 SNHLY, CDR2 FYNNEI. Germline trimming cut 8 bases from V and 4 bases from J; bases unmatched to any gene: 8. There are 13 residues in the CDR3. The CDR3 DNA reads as TGTGCCAGCGGGATGGGGGGGGGTTACGAGCAGTACTTC. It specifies CASGMGGGYEQYF.

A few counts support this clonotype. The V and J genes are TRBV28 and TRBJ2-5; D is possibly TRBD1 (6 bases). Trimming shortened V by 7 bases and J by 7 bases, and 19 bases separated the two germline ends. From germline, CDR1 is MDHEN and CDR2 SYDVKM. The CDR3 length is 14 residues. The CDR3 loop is CASTNPGHWSTQYF. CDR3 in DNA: TGTGCCAGCACCAATCCGGGACACTGGTCGACCCAGTACTTC.

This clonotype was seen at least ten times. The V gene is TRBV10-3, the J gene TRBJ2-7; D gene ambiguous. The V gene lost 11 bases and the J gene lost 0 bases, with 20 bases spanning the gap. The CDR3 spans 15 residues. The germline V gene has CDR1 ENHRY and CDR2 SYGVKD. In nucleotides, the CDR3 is TGTGCCTGTTCTTCATTGGGTGGTAGCTCCTACGAGCAGTACTTC. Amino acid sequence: CACSSLGGSSYEQYF.

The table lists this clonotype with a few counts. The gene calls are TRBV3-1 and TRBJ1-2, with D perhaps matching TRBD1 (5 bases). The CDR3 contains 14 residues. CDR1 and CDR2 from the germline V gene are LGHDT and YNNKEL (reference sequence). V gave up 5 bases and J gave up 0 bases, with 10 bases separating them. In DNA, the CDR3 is TGTGCCAGCAGCACCGCGACAGCTAACTATGGCTACACCTTC. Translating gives CASSTATANYGYTF.

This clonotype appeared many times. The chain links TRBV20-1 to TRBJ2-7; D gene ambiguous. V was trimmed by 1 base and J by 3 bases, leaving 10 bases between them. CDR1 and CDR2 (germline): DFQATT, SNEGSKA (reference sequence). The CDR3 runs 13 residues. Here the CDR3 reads CSARGRSDYEQYF. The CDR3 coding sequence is TGCAGTGCTAGAGGGAGATCGGACTACGAGCAGTACTTC.

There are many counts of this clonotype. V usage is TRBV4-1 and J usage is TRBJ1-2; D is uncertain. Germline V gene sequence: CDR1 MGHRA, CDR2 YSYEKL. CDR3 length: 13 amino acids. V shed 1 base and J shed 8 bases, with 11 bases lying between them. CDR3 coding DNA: TGCGCCAGCAGCCAAGTAGGGAGTTGGGGCTACACCTTC. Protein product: CASSQVGSWGYTF.

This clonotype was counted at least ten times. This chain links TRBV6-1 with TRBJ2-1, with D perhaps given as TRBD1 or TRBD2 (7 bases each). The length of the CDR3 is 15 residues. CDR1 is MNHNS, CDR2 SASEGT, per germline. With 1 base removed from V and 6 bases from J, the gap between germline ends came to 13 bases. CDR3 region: CASSEEGRGGNEQFF. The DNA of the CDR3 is TGTGCCAGCAGTGAAGAGGGCAGGGGGGGCAATGAGCAGTTCTTC.

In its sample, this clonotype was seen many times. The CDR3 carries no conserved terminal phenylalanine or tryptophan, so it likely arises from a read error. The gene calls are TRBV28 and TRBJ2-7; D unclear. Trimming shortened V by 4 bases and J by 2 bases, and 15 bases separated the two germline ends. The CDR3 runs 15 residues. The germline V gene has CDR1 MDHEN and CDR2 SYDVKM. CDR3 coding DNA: TGTGCCAGCAGTTCCCCGGGCGGAGCCACCTACGAGCAGTACCTC. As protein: CASSSPGGATYEQYL.

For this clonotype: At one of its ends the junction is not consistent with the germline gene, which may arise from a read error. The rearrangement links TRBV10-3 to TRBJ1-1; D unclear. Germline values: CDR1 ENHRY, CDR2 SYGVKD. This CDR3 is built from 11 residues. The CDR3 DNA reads TGTTCCATCAGAGTGAACACTGAAGCTTTCTTT. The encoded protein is CSIRVNTEAFF.

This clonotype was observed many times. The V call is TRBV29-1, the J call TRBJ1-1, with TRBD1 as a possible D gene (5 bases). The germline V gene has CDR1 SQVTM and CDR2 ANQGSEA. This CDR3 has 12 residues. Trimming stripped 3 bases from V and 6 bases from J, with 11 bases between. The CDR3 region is CSVDTGDPEAFF. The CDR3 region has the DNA TGCAGCGTTGATACCGGGGACCCTGAAGCTTTCTTT.

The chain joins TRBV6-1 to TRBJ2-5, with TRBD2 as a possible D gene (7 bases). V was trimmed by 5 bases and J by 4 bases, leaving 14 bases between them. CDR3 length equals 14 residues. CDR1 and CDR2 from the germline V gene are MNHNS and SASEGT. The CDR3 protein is CASSTPGGRETQYF. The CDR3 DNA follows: TGTGCCAGCAGTACCCCGGGGGGCCGAGAGACCCAGTACTTC.

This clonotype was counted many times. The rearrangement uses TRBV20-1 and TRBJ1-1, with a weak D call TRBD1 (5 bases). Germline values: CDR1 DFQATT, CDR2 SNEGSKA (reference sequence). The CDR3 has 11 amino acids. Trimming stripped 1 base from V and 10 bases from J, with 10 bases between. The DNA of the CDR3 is TGCAGTGCTAGAGGGGGGTTTCGAGCTTTCTTT. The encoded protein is CSARGGFRAFF.

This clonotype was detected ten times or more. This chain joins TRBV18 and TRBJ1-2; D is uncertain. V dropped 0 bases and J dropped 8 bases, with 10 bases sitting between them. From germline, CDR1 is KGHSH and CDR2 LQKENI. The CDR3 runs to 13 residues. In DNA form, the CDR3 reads TGTGCCAGCTCACCACCTGGACGGGAGGGCTACACCTTC. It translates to CASSPPGREGYTF. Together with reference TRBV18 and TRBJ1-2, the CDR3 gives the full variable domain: NAGVMQNPRHLVRRRGQEARLRCSPMKGHSHVYWYRQLPEEGLKFMVYLQKENIIDESGMPKERFSAEFPKEGPSILRIQQVVRGDSAAYFCASSPPGREGYTFGSGTRLTVV.

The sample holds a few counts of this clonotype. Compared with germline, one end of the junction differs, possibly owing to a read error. The CDR3: CASSERDQKTQYF. The CDR3 bases are TGTGCCAGCTCCGAGAGGGACCAAAAGACCCAGTACTTC. The rearrangement uses TRBV6-1 and TRBJ2-5; D tentatively reads TRBD1 or TRBD2 (5 bases each). CDR1 and CDR2 from the germline V gene are MNHNS and SASEGT. This CDR3 has 13 residues.

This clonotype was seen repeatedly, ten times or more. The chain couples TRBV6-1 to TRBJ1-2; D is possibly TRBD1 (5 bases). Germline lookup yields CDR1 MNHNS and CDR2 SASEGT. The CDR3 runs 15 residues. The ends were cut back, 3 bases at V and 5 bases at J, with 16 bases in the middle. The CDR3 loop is CASSEGAGLGYGYTF. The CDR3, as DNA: TGTGCCAGCAGTGAGGGCGCAGGGTTAGGGTATGGCTACACCTTC.

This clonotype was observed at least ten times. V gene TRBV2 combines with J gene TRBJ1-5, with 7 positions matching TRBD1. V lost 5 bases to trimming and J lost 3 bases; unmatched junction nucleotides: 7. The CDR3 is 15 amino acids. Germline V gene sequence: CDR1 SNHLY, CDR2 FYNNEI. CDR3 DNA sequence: TGTGCCAGCAGTCGAATGGGACAGTCCAATCAGCCCCAGCATTTT. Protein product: CASSRMGQSNQPQHF.